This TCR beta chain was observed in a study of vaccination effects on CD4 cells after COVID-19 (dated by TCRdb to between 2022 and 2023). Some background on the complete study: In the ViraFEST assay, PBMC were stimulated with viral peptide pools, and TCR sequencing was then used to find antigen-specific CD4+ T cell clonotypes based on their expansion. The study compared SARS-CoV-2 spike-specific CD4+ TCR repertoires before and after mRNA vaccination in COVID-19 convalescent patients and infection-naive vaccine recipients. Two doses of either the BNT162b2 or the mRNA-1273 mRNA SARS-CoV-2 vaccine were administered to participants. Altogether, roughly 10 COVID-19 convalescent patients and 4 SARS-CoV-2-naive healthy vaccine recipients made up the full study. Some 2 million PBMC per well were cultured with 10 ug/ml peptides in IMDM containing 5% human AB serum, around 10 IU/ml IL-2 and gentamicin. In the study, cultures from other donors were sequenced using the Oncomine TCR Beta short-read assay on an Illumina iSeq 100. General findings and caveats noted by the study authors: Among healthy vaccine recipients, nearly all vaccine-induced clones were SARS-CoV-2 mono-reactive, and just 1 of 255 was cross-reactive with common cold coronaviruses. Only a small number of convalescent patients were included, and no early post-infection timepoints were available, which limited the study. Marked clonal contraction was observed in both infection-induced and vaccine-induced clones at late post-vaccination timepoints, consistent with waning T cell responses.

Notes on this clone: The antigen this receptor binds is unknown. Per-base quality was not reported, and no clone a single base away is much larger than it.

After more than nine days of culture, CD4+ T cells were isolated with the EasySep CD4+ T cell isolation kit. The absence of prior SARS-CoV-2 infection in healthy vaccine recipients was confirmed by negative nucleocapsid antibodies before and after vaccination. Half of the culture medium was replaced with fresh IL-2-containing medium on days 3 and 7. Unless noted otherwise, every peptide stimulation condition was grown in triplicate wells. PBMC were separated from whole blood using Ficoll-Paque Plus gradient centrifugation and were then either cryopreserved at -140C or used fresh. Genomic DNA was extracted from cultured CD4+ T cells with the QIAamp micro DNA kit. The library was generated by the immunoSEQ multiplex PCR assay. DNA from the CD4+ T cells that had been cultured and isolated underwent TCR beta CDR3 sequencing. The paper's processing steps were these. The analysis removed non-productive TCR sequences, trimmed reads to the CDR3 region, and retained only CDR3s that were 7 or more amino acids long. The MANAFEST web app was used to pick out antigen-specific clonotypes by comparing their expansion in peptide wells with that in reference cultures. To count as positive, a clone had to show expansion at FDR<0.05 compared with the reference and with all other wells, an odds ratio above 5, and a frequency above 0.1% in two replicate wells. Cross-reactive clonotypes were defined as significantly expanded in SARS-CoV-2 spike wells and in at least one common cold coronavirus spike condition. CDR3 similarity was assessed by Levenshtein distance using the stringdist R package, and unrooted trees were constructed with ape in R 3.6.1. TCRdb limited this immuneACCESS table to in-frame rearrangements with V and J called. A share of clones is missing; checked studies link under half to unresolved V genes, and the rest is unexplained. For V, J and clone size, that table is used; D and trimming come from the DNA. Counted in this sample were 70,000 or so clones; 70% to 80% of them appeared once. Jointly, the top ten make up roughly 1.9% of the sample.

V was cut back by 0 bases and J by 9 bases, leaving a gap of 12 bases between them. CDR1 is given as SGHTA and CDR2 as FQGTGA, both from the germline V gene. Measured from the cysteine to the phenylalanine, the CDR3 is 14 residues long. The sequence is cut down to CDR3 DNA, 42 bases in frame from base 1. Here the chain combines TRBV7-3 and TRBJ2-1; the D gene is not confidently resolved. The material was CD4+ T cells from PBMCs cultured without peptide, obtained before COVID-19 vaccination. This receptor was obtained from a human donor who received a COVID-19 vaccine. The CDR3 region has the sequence CASSLTTLKGEQFF. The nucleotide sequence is TGTGCCAGCAGCTTAACGACCCTTAAGGGTGAGCAGTTCTTC.